These 27 T cell receptor beta chains originate from one sample sequenced in a study of blood T cell repertoires in COVID-19. TCRdb's table, derived via immunoSEQ multiplex PCR, lists solely in-frame clones and lacks some. The sample records more than 95,000 clones, 90% being singletons. Sequencing input: peripheral blood. These TCRs come from a human donor with active COVID-19. The donor label of this sample is uncertain.

The chain employs TRBV27 and TRBJ1-6; D not resolved. V lost 6 bases and J lost 5, with 14 bases in between. The CDR3 sequence is 15 residues long. Germline-derived CDR1 and CDR2 are MNHEY and SMNVEV (reference sequence). The CDR3 DNA reads TGTGCCAGCAGATCAACCGCCCGAGATAATTCACCCCTCCACTTT. Protein: CASRSTARDNSPLHF.

The chain recombines TRBV7-9 with TRBJ1-3; the D gene is possibly TRBD1 (5 bases). Germline CDR1 SEHNR, CDR2 FQNEAQ (reference sequence). V was cut by 0 bases and J by 0 bases, with 12 bases left in between. This CDR3 contains 17 residues. The CDR3 is CASSLAAGLSSGNTIYF. CDR3 coding DNA: TGTGCCAGCAGCTTAGCTGCGGGACTTTCCTCTGGAAACACCATATATTTT.

The CDR3 loop is CASSLQGWRSGELFF. Here the CDR3 DNA reads TGTGCCAGCAGCTTACAGGGTTGGCGCTCCGGGGAGCTGTTTTTT. The genes are TRBV5-8 and TRBJ2-2; possible D gene TRBD1, 6 bases. Trimming stripped 2 bases from V and 6 bases from J, with 14 bases between. The CDR3 length is 15 residues. In germline, CDR1 is SGHTS, CDR2 YDEGEE.

J is TRBJ1-1 and V is TRBV18; D might be TRBD1 (6 bases). In germline, CDR1 is KGHSH, CDR2 LQKENI. CDR3 size: 18 residues. V shed 5 bases and J shed 0 bases, with 22 bases lying between them. Here the CDR3 reads CASSSAGGAGPMNTEAFF. In DNA, the CDR3 is TGTGCCAGCTCATCCGCCGGGGGGGCAGGGCCGATGAACACTGAAGCTTTCTTT.

The V call is TRBV6-5, the J call TRBJ1-1; D may be TRBD1 (5 bases). This CDR3 comprises 16 residues. Germline V gene lookup returns CDR1 MNHEY and CDR2 SVGAGI. Between the trimmed V and J ends, which lost 2 bases and 4 bases, there was a span of 17 bases. The CDR3 DNA sequence: TGTGCCAGCAGTTACAGGACCCCAGGGTGGAGCACTGAAGCTTTCTTT. It specifies CASSYRTPGWSTEAFF.

In its sample, this clone was seen a few times. The V gene is TRBV7-2, the J gene TRBJ1-6; 7 nucleotides agree with TRBD1. The length of the CDR3 is 17 residues. V lost 5 bases and J lost 5; bases outside the gene matches: 12. CDR1 and CDR2 (germline): SGHTA, FQGNSA. The CDR3 reads CASSGHFGTVNNSPLHF. The CDR3 DNA follows: TGTGCCAGCAGCGGCCACTTCGGGACAGTAAATAATTCACCCCTCCACTTT.

This clone has just one count. The chain recombines TRBV27 with TRBJ1-6, with a weak D call TRBD1 (6 bases). Germline V gene lookup returns CDR1 MNHEY and CDR2 SMNVEV (reference sequence). Trimming removed 2 bases at V and 7 bases at J, with 12 bases between. The CDR3 totals 15 residues. The CDR3 protein is CASSLIGGRNSPLHF. DNA for the CDR3: TGTGCCAGCAGTTTAATCGGGGGGCGGAATTCACCCCTCCACTTT.

The chain links TRBV5-4 to TRBJ2-1, with D maybe TRBD1 (6 bases). This CDR3 is 15 amino acids long. The ends were cut back, 3 bases at V and 8 bases at J, with 18 bases in the middle. Germline assignment: CDR1 SGHNT and CDR2 YYREEE (reference sequence). This CDR3 is CASSSPGHPGHEQFF. CDR3 nucleotides: TGTGCCAGCAGCTCTCCGGGACACCCGGGCCATGAGCAGTTCTTC.

In regard to this clone: Given a much more abundant clone one base away, this may be a read error. The sample holds other DNA sequences that translate to the same CDR3. As DNA, the CDR3 is TGTGCCAGCAGCTGGGGACAGGGGTCCTACAATGAGCAGTTCTTC. Its protein product is CASSWGQGSYNEQFF. The rearrangement links TRBV7-2 to TRBJ2-1; 10 bases are a match to TRBD1. The CDR3 is made up of 15 amino acids. V lost 4 bases, J lost 1 base, and 1 base stayed unmatched. Germline V gene data show CDR1 as SGHTA and CDR2 as FQGNSA.

In its sample, this clone was seen once. This rearrangement joins TRBV6-5 to TRBJ1-1; D remains unclear. Per the germline V gene, CDR1 is MNHEY and CDR2 is SVGAGI. Trimming left V 0 bases short and J 12 bases short, with 14 bases between. This CDR3 comprises 13 residues. CDR3 amino acids: CASSYSSGIETFF. DNA for the CDR3: TGTGCCAGCAGTTACTCCTCGGGGATCGAAACTTTCTTT.

The chain uses TRBV9 and TRBJ2-7; TRBD2 might be the D (6 bases). The CDR3 totals 15 residues. Germline CDR1 SGDLS, CDR2 YYNGEE. The V end lost 0 bases, the J end lost 0 bases, and 10 bases lay between the germline ends. This chain's CDR3 is CASSVGGVSSYEQYF. CDR3 sequence (DNA): TGTGCCAGCAGCGTAGGGGGGGTAAGCTCCTACGAGCAGTACTTC. The whole variable domain, remainder taken from reference TRBV9 and TRBJ2-7, is DSGVTQTPKHLITATGQRVTLRCSPRSGDLSVYWYQQSLDQGLQFLIQYYNGEERAKGNILERFSAQQFPDLHSELNLSSLELGDSALYFCASSVGGVSSYEQYFGPGTRLTVT.

V is TRBV5-4 and J is TRBJ2-7, with 16 bases matching TRBD2. The CDR3 is 16 residues long. Germline loops: CDR1 SGHNT, CDR2 YYREEE (reference sequence). The J segment lost 6 bases and the V segment lost 4 bases, leaving 7 bases of the junction unmatched. The CDR3 DNA is TGTGCCAGCAGCCTGGGACTAGCGGGGGGGTTGGGCGAGCAGTACTTC. This translates into CASSLGLAGGLGEQYF.

CDR3 amino acids: CASSPGDRKKTQYF. The CDR3 DNA reads as TGTGCCAGCAGCCCCGGGGACAGAAAAAAGACCCAGTACTTC. V and J are TRBV7-8 and TRBJ2-5; 7 bases line up with TRBD1. This CDR3 comprises 14 residues. Trimming took 5 bases from V and 6 from J; bases not matched to a gene: 9. Germline values: CDR1 SGHVS, CDR2 FQNEAQ.

This chain connects TRBV2 to TRBJ2-3, with D possibly matching TRBD2 (7 bases). This CDR3 has 17 amino acids. Germline V gives CDR1 SNHLY, CDR2 FYNNEI. The V and J ends lost 4 bases and 6 bases respectively, with 23 bases between them. CDR3 region: CASSARGGQILRDTQYF. The CDR3 DNA reads as TGTGCCAGCAGTGCTAGGGGGGGCCAAATTCTAAGGGATACGCAGTATTTT.

The rearrangement joins TRBV28 to TRBJ2-3; weak D call: TRBD2 (5 bases). Trimming shortened V by 3 bases and J by 8 bases, and 9 bases separated the two germline ends. CDR3 length equals 12 residues. CDR1 is MDHEN, CDR2 SYDVKM, per germline. The CDR3 here is CASSLFRGTQYF. CDR3 nucleotide sequence: TGTGCCAGCAGTTTGTTTCGGGGTACGCAGTATTTT.

The J gene is TRBJ2-1, the V gene TRBV18; 16 nucleotides align to TRBD2. J lost 8 bases, V lost 3 bases, and 1 base had no gene match. Germline lookup yields CDR1 KGHSH and CDR2 LQKENI. The CDR3 length is 15 residues. CDR3 region: CASSPGLAGGHEQFF. Here the CDR3 DNA reads TGTGCCAGCTCACCGGGACTAGCGGGGGGGCATGAGCAGTTCTTC.

This chain links TRBV4-3 with TRBJ1-4; TRBD1 is a possible D gene (6 bases). The germline V and J ends were trimmed by 0 bases and 15 bases, with 17 bases remaining between them. The CDR3 sequence is 14 residues long. Germline V lookup: CDR1 LGHNA, CDR2 YSLEER. CDR3 sequence reads: CASSQEGEGTSMFF. Written as DNA, the CDR3 is TGCGCCAGCAGCCAAGAAGGCGAAGGGACAAGTATGTTTTTT.

The chain joins TRBV6-5 to TRBJ2-2, with D unresolved. The length of the CDR3 is 13 residues. Trimming removed 7 bases from V and 6 bases from J, with 12 bases in between. CDR1 is MNHEY, CDR2 SVGAGI, per germline. Here the CDR3 reads CASTPQLAGELFF. The CDR3 DNA reads TGTGCCAGCACCCCCCAGTTGGCCGGGGAGCTGTTTTTT.

The V and J genes are TRBV11-1 and TRBJ1-1, with a possible D match to TRBD1 (5 bases). The germline V gene has CDR1 SGHAT and CDR2 FQDESV (reference sequence). The CDR3 totals 15 residues. V lost 1 base and J 8 bases, leaving 17 bases between the germline ends. The CDR3 reads CASSLEPISGREAFF. The DNA of the CDR3 is TGTGCCAGCAGCTTAGAACCCATTTCAGGGAGGGAAGCTTTCTTT.

The V and J genes are TRBV9 and TRBJ1-2; 7 bases match TRBD1. The V and J ends lost 0 bases and 4 bases, in that order; junction bases with no gene match: 3. CDR1 and CDR2 from the germline V gene are SGDLS and YYNGEE. The CDR3 covers 14 residues. The CDR3 DNA is TGTGCCAGCAGCGTAGATCAGGGGGGCTATGGCTACACCTTC. Encoded protein: CASSVDQGGYGYTF.

The rearrangement links TRBV7-2 to TRBJ1-1, with a tentative D call TRBD1 (5 bases). The germline V and J ends were trimmed by 1 base and 3 bases, with 12 bases remaining between them. The germline V gene encodes CDR1 SGHTA and CDR2 FQGNSA. This CDR3 has 15 amino acids. The CDR3 loop reads CASSLGAGHHTEAFF. In nucleotides, the CDR3 is TGTGCCAGCAGCTTAGGGGCAGGGCATCACACTGAAGCTTTCTTT.

The V and J genes are TRBV5-6 and TRBJ1-5; D is uncertain. This CDR3 spans 14 amino acids. Deletions cut 2 bases from V and 5 bases from J, with 11 bases between. Germline CDR1 reads SGHDT; CDR2 reads YYEEEE. CDR3 in DNA: TGTGCCAGCAGCTTTCAGGCAGGCCATCAGCCCCAGCATTTT. Translating it yields CASSFQAGHQPQHF.

This clone has more than one count but fewer than ten. The CDR3 spells CASSHQGQGAYEQYF. CDR3 nucleotide sequence: TGTGCCAGCAGCCACCAGGGACAGGGGGCTTACGAGCAGTACTTC. The chain carries TRBV5-4 and TRBJ2-7; 12 bases fit TRBD1. The V gene end was trimmed by 4 bases and the J gene end by 4 bases; junction bases not matched to a gene: 6. The germline CDR1 and CDR2 sequences are SGHNT and YYREEE (reference sequence). CDR3 length: 15 residues.

The rearrangement links TRBV27 to TRBJ1-1; D is possibly TRBD1 (6 bases). Germline CDR1 is MNHEY and CDR2 is SMNVEV (reference sequence). The CDR3 has 11 amino acids. With 8 bases removed from V and 6 bases from J, the gap between germline ends came to 10 bases. The CDR3 sequence is CASRYRAEAFF. The CDR3 nucleotides are TGTGCCAGCCGTTACAGGGCTGAAGCTTTCTTT.

This chain joins TRBV6-5 and TRBJ2-7; the D gene is possibly TRBD1 (6 bases). Germline V lookup: CDR1 MNHEY, CDR2 SVGAGI. Trimming removed 8 bases from V and 7 bases from J, with 21 bases in between. The CDR3 sequence is 14 residues long. CDR3 region: CASAARGALWEQYF. The CDR3, as DNA: TGTGCCAGCGCCGCCAGGGGCGCTTTGTGGGAGCAGTACTTC.

The chain recombines TRBV28 with TRBJ2-6, with 7 bases matching TRBD1. Unmatched junction bases numbered 6, after V lost 6 bases and J lost 1 base. Germline CDR1 MDHEN, CDR2 SYDVKM. CDR3 length equals 16 residues. The CDR3 DNA sequence: TGTGCCAGCAGCAGGGACAGATCGTCTGGGGCCAACGTCCTGACTTTC. The encoded protein is CASSRDRSSGANVLTF.

The gene calls are TRBV9 and TRBJ1-1; 11 bases line up with TRBD1. With V trimmed by 0 bases and J by 4 bases, 8 bases remained unmatched. The length of the CDR3 is 17 residues. The germline V gene has CDR1 SGDLS and CDR2 YYNGEE. CDR3 sequence reads: CASSVGLGQGDGTEAFF. The CDR3 nucleotides are TGTGCCAGCAGCGTAGGGCTGGGACAGGGGGACGGCACTGAAGCTTTCTTT.